What follows are 22 T cell receptor beta chains derived from one specimen sequenced in a study of blood T cell repertoires in COVID-19. Profiled with immunoSEQ multiplex PCR; TCRdb holds only in-frame clones, not every one. The profile shows about 280,000 clones, 80% to 95% of them singletons. Sequencing was performed on PBMCs or T cells enriched from blood (not recorded which). The origin of the receptors is a man between 35 and 55 years old who had been exposed to COVID-19.

V gene TRBV5-1 combines with J gene TRBJ1-1; 8 bases match TRBD1. With V trimmed by 3 bases and J by 6 bases, 7 bases remained unmatched. The germline CDR1 and CDR2 sequences are SGHRS and YFSETQ. The CDR3 contains 14 residues. CDR3 sequence reads: CASSSVDRASEAFF. CDR3 nucleotides: TGCGCCAGCAGCTCGGTGGACAGGGCCTCTGAAGCTTTCTTT.

This clone was found a few times. This chain joins TRBV28 and TRBJ2-7, with D unresolved. Trimming removed 1 base from V and 4 bases from J, with 5 bases in between. The CDR3 length is 12 residues. The germline V gene has CDR1 MDHEN and CDR2 SYDVKM. This CDR3 reads CASSLSQYEQYF. The CDR3 region has the DNA TGTGCCAGCAGTTTATCCCAGTACGAGCAGTACTTC. Drawing the rest from reference TRBV28 and TRBJ2-7, the complete variable domain is DVKVTQSSRYLVKRTGEKVFLECVQDMDHENMFWYRQDPGLGLRLIYFSYDVKMKEKGDIPEGYSVSREKKERFSLILESASTNQTSMYLCASSLSQYEQYFGPGTRLTVT.

This chain links TRBV5-8 with TRBJ2-3, with TRBD1 matching over 8 bases. The CDR3 contains 14 residues. Losses at the gene ends were 2 bases for V and 6 bases for J; bases not matched to a gene: 5. The germline gives CDR1 SGHTS, CDR2 YDEGEE. CDR3 sequence: CASSFDRGSDTQYF. CDR3 DNA sequence: TGTGCCAGCAGCTTTGACAGGGGATCCGATACGCAGTATTTT. The complete variable domain, with remaining parts taken from reference TRBV5-8 and TRBJ2-3, reads EAGVTQSPTHLIKTRGQQATLRCSPISGHTSVYWYQQALGLGLQFLLWYDEGEERNRGNFPPRFSGRQFPNYSSELNVNALELEDSALYLCASSFDRGSDTQYFGPGTRLTVL.

A remark on this clone: At one boundary the junction diverges from the germline segment, which might be a read error. The rearrangement uses TRBV3-1 (or the pseudogene TRBV3-2) and TRBJ1-1; a weak D match, TRBD1 (5 bases). This CDR3 is built from 13 residues. CDR1 and CDR2 from the germline V gene are LGHDT and YNNKEL (reference sequence). CDR3 region: CASSQASGTEAFF. The CDR3 nucleotides read TGTGCCAGCAGCCAAGCATCCGGGACTGAGGCTTTCTTT.

The DNA of the CDR3 is TGTGCCAGCACAGGGAGGGCGACCCAGTACTTC. It specifies CASTGRATQYF. V gene TRBV28 combines with J gene TRBJ2-5; 7 nucleotides line up with TRBD2. Germline trimming cut 7 bases from V and 7 bases from J; bases unmatched to any gene: 3. This CDR3 has 11 residues. The germline gives CDR1 MDHEN, CDR2 SYDVKM.

This sequence joins TRBV7-2 and TRBJ2-4; no clear D. V gave up 2 bases and J gave up 10 bases, with 15 bases separating them. This CDR3 has 14 amino acids. The germline V gene has CDR1 SGHTA and CDR2 FQGNSA. The CDR3 DNA reads TGTGCCAGCAGCTTACAGAACACCCTTCAAATTCAGTACTTC. This sequence encodes CASSLQNTLQIQYF. The whole variable domain, filled in from reference TRBV7-2 and TRBJ2-4, reads GAGVSQSPSNKVTEKGKDVELRCDPISGHTALYWYRQSLGQGLEFLIYFQGNSAPDKSGLPSDRFSAERTGGSVSTLTIQRTQQEDSAVYLCASSLQNTLQIQYFGAGTRLSVL.

This clone was seen a single time. This chain links TRBV9 with TRBJ1-1; TRBD1 matches at 7 bases. With V trimmed by 0 bases and J by 11 bases, 13 bases remained unmatched. The CDR3 totals 15 residues. Germline lookup yields CDR1 SGDLS and CDR2 YYNGEE. The CDR3 reads CASSVGRAQGFGAFF. In DNA, the CDR3 is TGTGCCAGCAGCGTAGGCCGGGCACAGGGGTTCGGGGCTTTCTTT. The full variable domain, completed using reference TRBV9 and TRBJ1-1, is DSGVTQTPKHLITATGQRVTLRCSPRSGDLSVYWYQQSLDQGLQFLIQYYNGEERAKGNILERFSAQQFPDLHSELNLSSLELGDSALYFCASSVGRAQGFGAFFGQGTRLTVV.

J is TRBJ1-2 and V is TRBV7-8; no reliable D call. The CDR3 runs 14 residues. Germline V gene data show CDR1 as SGHVS and CDR2 as FQNEAQ. V was pared by 0 bases and J by 6 bases, with 11 bases between. CDR3 in amino acids: CASSLAYSQDGYTF. CDR3 DNA sequence: TGTGCCAGCAGCTTAGCGTACAGTCAGGATGGCTACACCTTC.

This clone has just a few counts. The V call is TRBV7-9, the J call TRBJ2-3, with D unclear. The CDR3 has 15 amino acids. Germline-derived CDR1 and CDR2 are SEHNR and FQNEAQ (reference sequence). V was shortened by 5 bases and J by 10 bases, with 22 bases between the two germline ends. The CDR3 coding sequence is TGTGCCAGCAGCCCGCCCGCTAGTCGTCATAGTGCGCAGTATTTT. This gives the protein CASSPPASRHSAQYF.

The J gene is TRBJ2-1, the V gene TRBV12-3 or TRBV12-4, with D tentatively TRBD1 (6 bases). The CDR3 covers 11 residues. Trimming shortened V by 3 bases and J by 15 bases, and 12 bases separated the two germline ends. This CDR3 is CASSFGQRSFF. The DNA for the CDR3 is TGTGCCAGCAGTTTTGGACAGCGGTCGTTCTTC.

The V call is TRBV19, the J call TRBJ2-5, with TRBD1 identical over 8 bases. CDR3 length equals 16 residues. J gave up 4 bases and V 3 bases, and 10 bases lay outside the gene matches. Germline CDR1 and CDR2: LNHDA and SQIVND (reference sequence). As DNA, the CDR3 is TGTGCCAGTAGTATGGGACAGGTGAGACTGCGAGAGACCCAGTACTTC. Protein sequence: CASSMGQVRLRETQYF.

As regards this clone: The junction departs from germline at one end; a sequencing error may be responsible. V is TRBV28 and J is TRBJ2-5, with 11 bases that match TRBD2. Germline CDR1 and CDR2: MDHEN and SYDVKM. This CDR3 has 12 residues. CDR3 bases: TGTGCCAGCACCGGGACTAGCGGCCTCCAAAACTTC. This encodes CASTGTSGLQNF. Full variable domain (outside the CDR3, taken from reference TRBV28 and TRBJ2-5): DVKVTQSSRYLVKRTGEKVFLECVQDMDHENMFWYRQDPGLGLRLIYFSYDVKMKEKGDIPEGYSVSREKKERFSLILESASTNQTSMYLCASTGTSGLQNFGPGTRLLVL.

Only one count was recorded for this clone. The V call is TRBV19, the J call TRBJ2-7; D perhaps matches TRBD2 (6 bases). The CDR3 is 11 residues long. The germline V and J ends were trimmed by 10 bases and 7 bases, with 14 bases remaining between them. The germline CDR1 and CDR2 sequences are LNHDA and SQIVND (reference sequence). CDR3 sequence: CATTGVGEQYF. The CDR3 DNA is TGTGCCACCACGGGGGTGGGTGAGCAGTACTTC.

The chain carries TRBV10-3 and TRBJ2-7; 10 bases map to TRBD2. The V gene's germline CDR1 is ENHRY and CDR2 SYGVKD. The CDR3 is 15 residues long. Trimming cost V 6 bases and J 5 bases; bases outside gene matches: 10. CDR3 protein: CAIRQTSGIFDEQYF. CDR3 DNA sequence: TGTGCCATCAGACAAACTAGCGGGATATTCGACGAGCAGTACTTC.

This chain links TRBV4-1 with TRBJ1-5; possibly TRBD1 for D (5 bases). The germline V and J ends were trimmed by 4 bases and 0 bases, with 10 bases remaining between them. In germline, CDR1 is MGHRA, CDR2 YSYEKL. The CDR3 contains 15 residues. DNA for the CDR3: TGCGCCAGCAGCCCTCGGACACCTAGCAATCAGCCCCAGCATTTT. Translating gives CASSPRTPSNQPQHF.

The chain is built from TRBV28 and TRBJ1-6; D uncertain. Germline CDR1 and CDR2: MDHEN and SYDVKM. V shed 2 bases and J shed 11 bases, with 10 bases lying between them. The CDR3 is 13 amino acids. The CDR3 sequence is CASSLRGLPPLHF. The DNA for the CDR3 is TGTGCCAGCAGTTTACGGGGTTTGCCACCCCTCCACTTT.

The V and J genes are TRBV2 and TRBJ2-3, with 15 bases matching TRBD2. This CDR3 contains 18 residues. Trimming removed 7 bases from V and 3 bases from J; junction bases left unmatched: 11. Germline V gene data show CDR1 as SNHLY and CDR2 as FYNNEI. The CDR3 protein is CASTQEGLAGGPTDTQYF. CDR3 nucleotide sequence: TGTGCCAGCACCCAGGAAGGACTAGCGGGAGGGCCAACAGATACGCAGTATTTT.

This clone was seen once. The chain joins TRBV7-9 to TRBJ1-2; TRBD1 agrees at 8 bases. This CDR3 comprises 12 residues. Trimming removed 5 bases from V and 6 bases from J; junction bases left unmatched: 2. CDR1 and CDR2 from the germline V gene are SEHNR and FQNEAQ (reference sequence). The CDR3 nucleotides are TGTGCCAGCAGCACGACAGGGGATGGCTACACCTTC. Protein: CASSTTGDGYTF.

The V gene is TRBV6-6, the J gene TRBJ2-7; 9 nucleotides match TRBD1. Unmatched junction bases numbered 5, after V lost 0 bases and J lost 5 bases. The V gene's germline CDR1 is MNHNY and CDR2 SVGAGI (reference sequence). The CDR3 spans 15 residues. The CDR3 coding sequence is TGTGCCAGCAGTTACTCGGACAGGGGAAATCACGAGCAGTACTTC. Its translation is CASSYSDRGNHEQYF.

The V gene is TRBV7-3, the J gene TRBJ1-1; TRBD1 might be the D (6 bases). The CDR3 contains 13 residues. CDR1 SGHTA and CDR2 FQGTGA come from the germline V gene. The V end lost 0 bases, the J end lost 6 bases, and 8 bases lay between the germline ends. The CDR3, as DNA: TGTGCCAGCAGCTTAACGGGGGCGGCTGAAGCTTTCTTT. Amino acid sequence: CASSLTGAAEAFF.

The chain uses TRBV12-5 and TRBJ1-5; maybe TRBD1 (5 bases). Trimming left V 2 bases short and J 2 bases short, with 13 bases between. This CDR3 comprises 16 residues. In germline, CDR1 is LGHNT, CDR2 FRNRAP. The CDR3 loop is CASGLPMTVGNQPQHF. In DNA, the CDR3 is TGTGCTAGTGGTTTGCCCATGACAGTCGGCAATCAGCCCCAGCATTTT.

The gene calls are TRBV2 and TRBJ1-1; no reliable D call. In germline, CDR1 is SNHLY, CDR2 FYNNEI. CDR3 length: 13 residues. The V and J ends lost 6 bases and 10 bases respectively, with 18 bases between them. The CDR3 is CASSGPGRTSAFF. The CDR3 coding sequence is TGTGCCAGCAGCGGACCGGGGAGGACGTCAGCTTTCTTT.